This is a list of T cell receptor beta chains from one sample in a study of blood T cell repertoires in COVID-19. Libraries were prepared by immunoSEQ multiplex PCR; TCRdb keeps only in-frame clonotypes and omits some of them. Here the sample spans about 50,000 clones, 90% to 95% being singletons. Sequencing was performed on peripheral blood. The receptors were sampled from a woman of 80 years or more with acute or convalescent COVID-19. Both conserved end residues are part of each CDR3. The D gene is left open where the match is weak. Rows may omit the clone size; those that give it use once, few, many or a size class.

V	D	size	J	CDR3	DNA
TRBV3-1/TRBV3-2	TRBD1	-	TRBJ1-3	CASSQDRGNTIYF	TGTGCCAGCAGCCAGGACAGGGGAAACACCATATATTTT
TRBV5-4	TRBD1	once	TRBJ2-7	CASSLGTDRAHEQYF	TGTGCCAGCAGCTTGGGGACAGACAGGGCCCACGAGCAGTACTTC
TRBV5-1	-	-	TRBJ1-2	CASSLGQANYGYTF	TGCGCCAGCAGCTTGGGACAGGCAAACTATGGCTACACCTTC
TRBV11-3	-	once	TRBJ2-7	CASSLVVFKEGEQYF	TGTGCCAGCAGCTTAGTCGTATTCAAGGAGGGCGAGCAGTACTTC
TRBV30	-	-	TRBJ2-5	CAWTTGLAETQYF	TGTGCCTGGACCACGGGGTTGGCAGAGACCCAGTACTTC
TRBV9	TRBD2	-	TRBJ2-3	CASSVEPSGYSTDTQYF	TGTGCCAGCAGCGTGGAACCTAGCGGATATAGCACAGATACGCAGTATTTT
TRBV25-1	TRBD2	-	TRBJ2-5	CASSEPKTGRETQYF	TGTGCCAGCAGTGAACCCAAAACCGGGAGGGAGACCCAGTACTTC
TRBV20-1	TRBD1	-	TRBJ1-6	CSASDRGRGTKNSPLHF	TGCAGTGCTAGTGACAGGGGGAGAGGGACAAAGAATTCACCCCTCCACTTT
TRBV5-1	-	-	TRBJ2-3	CASARGSVTDTQYF	TGCGCCAGCGCCCGGGGGTCGGTCACAGATACGCAGTATTTT
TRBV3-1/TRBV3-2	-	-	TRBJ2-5	CASSQWTAETQYF	TGTGCCAGCAGCCAATGGACAGCGGAGACCCAGTACTTC
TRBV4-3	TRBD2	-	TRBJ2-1	CASSRSLAGGRGEQFF	TGCGCCAGCAGCCGATCACTAGCGGGAGGGAGAGGTGAGCAGTTCTTC
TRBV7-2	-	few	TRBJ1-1	CASSLSRNTEAFF	TGTGCCAGCAGCTTATCGAGGAACACTGAAGCTTTCTTT
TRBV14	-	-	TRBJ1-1	CASSPTPGETEAFF	TGTGCCAGCAGCCCTACCCCAGGTGAAACTGAAGCTTTCTTT
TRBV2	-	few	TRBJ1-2	CASSVEGVYGYTF	TGTGCCAGCAGTGTAGAGGGGGTCTATGGCTACACCTTC
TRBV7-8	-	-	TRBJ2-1	CASGYTLSSYNEQFF	TGTGCCAGCGGCTATACTTTAAGCTCCTACAATGAGCAGTTCTTC
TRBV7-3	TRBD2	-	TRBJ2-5	CASSLRGGTSGTPGETQYF	TGTGCCAGCAGCTTAAGGGGGGGGACTAGCGGGACCCCAGGAGAGACCCAGTACTTC
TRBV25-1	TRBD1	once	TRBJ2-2	CASGTVANTGELFF	TGTGCCAGTGGGACAGTTGCGAACACCGGGGAGCTGTTTTTT
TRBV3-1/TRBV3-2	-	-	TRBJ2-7	CASSQGAGYHEQYF	TGTGCCAGCAGCCAAGGGGCTGGATACCACGAGCAGTACTTC
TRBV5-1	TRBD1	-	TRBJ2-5	CASSQGQPGETQYF	TGCGCCAGCAGCCAGGGACAGCCCGGAGAGACCCAGTACTTC
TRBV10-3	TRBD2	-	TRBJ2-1	CAISERLAGVNEQFF	TGTGCCATCAGTGAGAGACTAGCGGGAGTCAATGAGCAGTTCTTC
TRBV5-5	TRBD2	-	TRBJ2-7	CASSLATSGTNEQYF	TGTGCCAGCAGCTTGGCAACTAGCGGAACTAACGAGCAGTACTTC
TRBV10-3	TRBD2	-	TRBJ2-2	CAIRTSGSGGSGELFF	TGTGCCATCAGGACAAGCGGGAGCGGGGGGAGCGGGGAGCTGTTTTTT
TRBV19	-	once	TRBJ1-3	CASSIPGDSGNTIYF	TGTGCCAGTAGTATTCCAGGGGACTCTGGAAACACCATATATTTT
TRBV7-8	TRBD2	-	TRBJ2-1	CASSLSGRVYNEQFF	TGTGCCAGCAGCCTAAGCGGGAGAGTTTACAATGAGCAGTTCTTC
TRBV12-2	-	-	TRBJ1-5	CASRLFPNQPQHF	TGTGCAAGTCGCCTTTTTCCTAATCAGCCCCAGCATTTT
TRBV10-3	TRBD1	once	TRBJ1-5	CAISMDRDSNQPQHF	TGTGCCATCAGTATGGACAGGGATAGCAATCAGCCCCAGCATTTT
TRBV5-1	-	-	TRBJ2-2	CASSEWTGGDTGELFF	TGCGCCAGCAGCGAGTGGACAGGAGGGGACACCGGGGAGCTGTTTTTT